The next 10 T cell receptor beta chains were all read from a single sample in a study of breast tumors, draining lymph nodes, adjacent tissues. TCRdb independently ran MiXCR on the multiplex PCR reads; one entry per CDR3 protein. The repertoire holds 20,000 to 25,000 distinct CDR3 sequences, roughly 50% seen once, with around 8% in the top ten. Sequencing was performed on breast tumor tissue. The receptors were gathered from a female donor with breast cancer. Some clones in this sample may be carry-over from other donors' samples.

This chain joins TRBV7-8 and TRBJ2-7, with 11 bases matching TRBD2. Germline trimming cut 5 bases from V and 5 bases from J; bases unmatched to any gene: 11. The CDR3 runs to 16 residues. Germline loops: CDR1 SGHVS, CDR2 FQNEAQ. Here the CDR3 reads CASSNLMTSGKNEQYF. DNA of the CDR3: TGTGCCAGCAGCAATCTAATGACTAGCGGGAAAAACGAGCAGTACTTC.

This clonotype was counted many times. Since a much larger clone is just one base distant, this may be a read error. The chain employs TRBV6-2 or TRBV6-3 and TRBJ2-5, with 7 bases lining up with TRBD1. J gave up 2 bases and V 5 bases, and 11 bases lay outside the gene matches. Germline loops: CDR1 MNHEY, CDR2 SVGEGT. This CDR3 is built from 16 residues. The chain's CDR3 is CASSPRQGGLQETQYF. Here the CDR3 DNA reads TGTGCCAGCAGTCCAAGACAGGGTGGGCTACAAGAGACCCAGTACTTC.

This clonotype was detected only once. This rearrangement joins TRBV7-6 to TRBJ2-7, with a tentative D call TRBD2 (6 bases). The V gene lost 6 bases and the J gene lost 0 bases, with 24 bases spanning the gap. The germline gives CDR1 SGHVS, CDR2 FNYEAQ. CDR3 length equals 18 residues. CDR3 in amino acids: CASRPTSSVRGSSYEQYF. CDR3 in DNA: TGTGCCAGCAGGCCAACTAGCAGCGTGCGGGGTAGCTCCTACGAGCAGTACTTC.

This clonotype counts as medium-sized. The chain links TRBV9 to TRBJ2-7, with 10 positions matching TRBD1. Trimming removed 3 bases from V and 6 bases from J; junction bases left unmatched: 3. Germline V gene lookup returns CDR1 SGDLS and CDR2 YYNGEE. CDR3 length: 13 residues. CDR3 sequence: CASSGQGAREQYF. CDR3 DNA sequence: TGTGCCAGCAGCGGACAGGGGGCCCGCGAGCAGTACTTC.

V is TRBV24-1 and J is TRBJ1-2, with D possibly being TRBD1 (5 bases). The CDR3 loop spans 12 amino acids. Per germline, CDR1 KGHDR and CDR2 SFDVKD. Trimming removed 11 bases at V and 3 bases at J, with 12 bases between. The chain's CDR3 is CAIFDSDYGYTF. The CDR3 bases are TGTGCCATCTTTGACAGTGACTATGGCTACACCTTC.

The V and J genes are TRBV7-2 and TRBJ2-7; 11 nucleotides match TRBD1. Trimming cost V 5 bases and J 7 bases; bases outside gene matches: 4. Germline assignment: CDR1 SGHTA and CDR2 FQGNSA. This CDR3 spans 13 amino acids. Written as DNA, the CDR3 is TGTGCCAGCAGCGTGGGACAGGGGGGTGAGCAGTACTTC. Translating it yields CASSVGQGGEQYF.

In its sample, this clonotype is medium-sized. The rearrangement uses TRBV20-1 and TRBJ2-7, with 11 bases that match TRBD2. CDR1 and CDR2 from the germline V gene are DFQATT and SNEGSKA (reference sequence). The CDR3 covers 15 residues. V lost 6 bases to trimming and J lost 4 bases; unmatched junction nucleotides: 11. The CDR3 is CSAPVSGRAVYEQYF. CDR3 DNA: TGCAGTGCCCCGGTTAGCGGGAGGGCCGTATACGAGCAGTACTTC.

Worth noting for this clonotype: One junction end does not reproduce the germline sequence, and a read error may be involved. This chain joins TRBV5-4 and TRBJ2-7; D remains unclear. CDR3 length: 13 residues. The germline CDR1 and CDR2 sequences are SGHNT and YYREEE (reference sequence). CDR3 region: CTSNLMGTPEQYF. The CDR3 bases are TGTACCAGCAACTTGATGGGAACGCCCGAGCAGTACTTC.

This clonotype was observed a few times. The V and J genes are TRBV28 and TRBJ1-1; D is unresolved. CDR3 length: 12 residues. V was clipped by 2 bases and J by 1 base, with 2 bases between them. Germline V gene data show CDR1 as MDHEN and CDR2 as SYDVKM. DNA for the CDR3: TGTGCCAGCAGTTTAGAGAACACTGAAGCTTTCTTT. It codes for CASSLENTEAFF.

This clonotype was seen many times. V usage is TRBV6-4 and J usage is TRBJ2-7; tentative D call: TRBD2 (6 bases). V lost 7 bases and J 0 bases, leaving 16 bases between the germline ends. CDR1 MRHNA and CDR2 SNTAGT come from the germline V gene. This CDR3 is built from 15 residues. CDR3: CASTNRDSLSYEQYF. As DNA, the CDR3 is TGTGCCAGCACTAATCGGGACTCCCTCTCCTACGAGCAGTACTTC.